The text below deals with one T cell receptor beta chain. This clone showed up just a few times. Its binding antigen is unknown. No clone much larger than this one lies a single base away; base qualities are absent. The data stem from a study of blood T cell repertoires in COVID-19 (TCRdb year 2020). Regarding the study in general: Samples covering the acute and convalescent phases of COVID-19 were provided by collaborators in the United States, Italy and Spain. Where available, HLA class I and class II types were obtained from metadata supplied by the sample provider rather than from assay-based typing. The dataset comprised deeply sampled blood TCRbeta repertoires from subjects exposed to, actively infected with, or recovered from COVID-19. The repertoires were released in a freely available public database intended as a resource for research on the immune response to SARS-CoV-2. The samples were drawn from two sources: the first 160 participants of the ongoing ImmuneRACE study, and 1,254 subjects contributed by 6 global collaborators. The sample metadata nearly always contained a de-identified subject ID, COVID-19 status, age in years and sex. The material from the prospective study consisted of cDNA or gDNA derived from T cells, B-cell-depleted T cells, or PBMCs.

CDR1 and CDR2 are read off the germline V gene (reference sequence) as GTSNPN and SVGIG. The CDR3 runs 14 amino acids, cysteine and phenylalanine included. The sequence is cut down to CDR3 DNA, 42 bases in frame from base 1. V is trimmed back by 6 bases and J by 2 bases, and the junction contains 9 bases that no gene match accounts for. The research as a whole found: Clinical and demographic metadata were provided uncurated, with the amount varying by source and participant.

Whole blood was collected in K2EDTA tubes by collaborating institutions according to the institutions' own protocols. For TCRbeta analysis, collaborator samples were shipped as frozen whole blood, as isolated PBMCs, or as DNA extracted from either sample type. TCRbeta CDR3 regions were amplified from genomic DNA using the immunoSEQ Assay, a bias-controlled multiplex PCR. In the paper's pipeline: The number of nucleated cells in each sample was estimated by amplification of reference gene primers within the assay. Sequence reads were collapsed and filtered to measure the absolute abundance of every unique TCRbeta CDR3 rearrangement. For each sample, productive Simpson clonality was calculated as the square root of Simpson's diversity index over productive rearrangements. The clones in this table, taken by TCRdb from immuneACCESS, are in-frame only. Not every clone is retained; where verified, under half of the shortfall comes from an unresolved V gene, and the cause of the rest is unknown. V, J and clone size derive from that table, while D and trimming were established from the DNA sequence. The table for this sample lists tens of thousands of clones; around 83% of them were counted only once. In total, the top ten clones hold 5.1% of the sample.

The chain is assembled from TRBV30 and TRBJ1-2; 7 junctional bases match TRBD1. This receptor was obtained from a man of 80 years or more with acute or convalescent COVID-19. The sequencing sample was made of peripheral blood. The DNA is as follows: TGTGCCTGCTTCACCGGGACAGACAACTATGGCTACACCTTC. This gives the protein CACFTGTDNYGYTF.